This T cell receptor beta chain came from a study of blood T cell repertoires in COVID-19. About the study: T cells, B-cell-depleted T cells, or PBMCs supplied cDNA or gDNA.

Assay: immunoSEQ multiplex PCR; the TCRdb copy retains only in-frame clones and omits some. The sample holds 200,000 or so clones; 88% are singletons and the top ten take around 2.9%. From germline, CDR1 is SGHAT and CDR2 FQNNGV. V dropped 5 bases and J dropped 0 bases, with 14 bases sitting between them. The CDR3 has 15 residues. This clone occurred a few times. The sequencing sample was made of peripheral blood. The chain is built from TRBV11-2 and TRBJ2-7, with no clear D. This TCR derives from a woman aged 55 to 70 with acute or convalescent COVID-19. The CDR3 coding sequence is TGTGCCAGCAGCCCCCTATCTCTGAGCTCCTACGAGCAGTACTTC. Amino acid sequence: CASSPLSLSSYEQYF.